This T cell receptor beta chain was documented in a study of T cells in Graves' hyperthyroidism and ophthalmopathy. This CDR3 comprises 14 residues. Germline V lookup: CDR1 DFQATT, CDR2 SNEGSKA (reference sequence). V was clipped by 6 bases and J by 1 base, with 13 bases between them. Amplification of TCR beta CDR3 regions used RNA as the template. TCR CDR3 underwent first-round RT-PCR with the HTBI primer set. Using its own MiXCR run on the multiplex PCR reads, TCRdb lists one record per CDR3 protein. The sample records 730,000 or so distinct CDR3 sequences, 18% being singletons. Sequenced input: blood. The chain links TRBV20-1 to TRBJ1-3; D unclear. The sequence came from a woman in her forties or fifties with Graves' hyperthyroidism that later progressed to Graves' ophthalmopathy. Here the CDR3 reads CSAKHTASGNTIYF. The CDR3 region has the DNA TGCAGTGCCAAGCACACAGCTTCTGGAAACACCATATATTTT.